Listed here are 32 T cell receptor beta chains from one sample, sequenced in a study of T cells in Graves' hyperthyroidism and ophthalmopathy. TCR beta CDR3 sequences were amplified from RNA transcripts. TCR CDR3 regions were first amplified by RT-PCR with HTBI primers. TCRdb fed the multiplex PCR reads into MiXCR, producing one record per CDR3 protein. The data show more than 500,000 distinct CDR3 sequences, 46% seen once. Sample: peripheral blood or thyroid tissue (not recorded which). The source of these receptors is an adult woman with Graves' disease, either hyperthyroidism or ophthalmopathy (not recorded which).

This clonotype was counted a few times. Possible read error: a much larger clone is one base away. CDR3 in amino acids: CSAKVAGRGTGELFF. The CDR3 DNA reads TGCAGTGCTAAGGTAGCGGGAAGGGGCACCGGGGAGCTGTTTTTT. V and J are TRBV20-1 and TRBJ2-2, with 8 bases aligning to TRBD2. This CDR3 is 15 amino acids long. V was pared by 4 bases and J by 4 bases, with 8 bases of the junction left unmatched. The germline V gene has CDR1 DFQATT and CDR2 SNEGSKA (reference sequence).

In regard to this clonotype: One end of the junction fails to match germline, which may point to a read error. This chain uses TRBV4-1 with TRBJ2-7, with D maybe TRBD1 (6 bases). Germline CDR1 MGHRA, CDR2 YSYEKL. The CDR3 totals 17 residues. DNA for the CDR3: TGCGCCAGCAGCCAAGTTGGAGAGGGGGAGAGCTCCAACGAGCAGTACTTC. Translated, it gives CASSQVGEGESSNEQYF.

In nucleotides, the CDR3 is TGTGCCAGCAGCCCGGCCGGGAATACGCAGTATTTT. Translation: CASSPAGNTQYF. V usage is TRBV14 and J usage is TRBJ2-3; D perhaps matches TRBD2 (5 bases). In germline, CDR1 is SGHDN, CDR2 FVKESK. The CDR3 length is 12 residues. Trimming took off 4 bases at V and 7 bases at J, with 9 bases between the two ends. Looking up the rest from reference TRBV14 and TRBJ2-3 gives the full variable domain: EAGVTQFPSHSVIEKGQTVTLRCDPISGHDNLYWYRRVMGKEIKFLLHFVKESKQDESGMPNNRFLAERTGGTYSTLKVQPAELEDSGVYFCASSPAGNTQYFGPGTRLTVL.

This clonotype has just a few counts. The V gene is TRBV10-3, the J gene TRBJ2-5; tentatively, D is TRBD1 (6 bases). Germline V lookup: CDR1 ENHRY, CDR2 SYGVKD. The CDR3 has 13 residues. Between the trimmed V and J ends, which lost 10 bases and 9 bases, there was a span of 21 bases. The CDR3 bases are TGTGCCACTACGACACAGGGTGGTCAGCCCCAGTACTTC. This gives the protein CATTTQGGQPQYF.

As to this clonotype: This may stem from a read error, because a much larger clone lies one nucleotide away. The chain combines TRBV3-1 with TRBJ1-1; 8 positions match TRBD1. Germline trimming cut 4 bases from V and 4 bases from J; bases unmatched to any gene: 11. Germline V CDR1 and CDR2: LGHDT, YNNKEL (reference sequence). This CDR3 comprises 16 residues. The CDR3 protein is CASSPRTGTGSTEAFF. In nucleotides, the CDR3 is TGTGCCAGCAGCCCTAGGACCGGGACAGGCAGCACTGAAGCTTTCTTT.

The chain uses TRBV7-2 and TRBJ2-2; 9 bases fit TRBD1. The CDR3 sequence is 15 residues long. CDR1 SGHTA and CDR2 FQGNSA come from the germline V gene. V lost 6 bases, J lost 1 base, and 3 bases stayed unmatched. The CDR3 nucleotides are TGTGCCAGCAGGGGGACAGGGTGGAACACCGGGGAGCTGTTTTTT. Translation gives CASRGTGWNTGELFF.

This clonotype appeared many times. V is TRBV20-1 and J is TRBJ1-2; perhaps TRBD1 as D (5 bases). The V end was cut by 3 bases, the J end by 6 bases, with 14 bases between. In germline, CDR1 is DFQATT, CDR2 SNEGSKA (reference sequence). The CDR3 is 13 residues long. Here the CDR3 reads CSASVGTGDGYTF. For the CDR3, the DNA is TGCAGTGCTAGCGTCGGCACGGGGGATGGCTACACCTTC.

In this sample, this clonotype turned up a few times. V is TRBV30 and J is TRBJ2-7, with D possibly TRBD2 on 6 matching bases. V lost 0 bases to trimming and J lost 2 bases, with 8 bases between them. Per the germline V gene, CDR1 is GTSNPN and CDR2 is SVGIG (reference sequence). The CDR3 contains 13 residues. CDR3 residues: CAWSVWGAYEQYF. Written as DNA, the CDR3 is TGTGCCTGGAGTGTCTGGGGGGCCTACGAGCAGTACTTC.

The chain combines TRBV20-1 with TRBJ1-1; 7 bases are shared with TRBD1. CDR1 and CDR2 from the germline V gene are DFQATT and SNEGSKA (reference sequence). The CDR3 covers 14 residues. With V trimmed by 8 bases and J by 0 bases, 9 bases remained unmatched. CDR3 in amino acids: CSLFPGGVNTEAFF. The CDR3 nucleotides read TGCAGTTTATTTCCAGGGGGGGTGAACACTGAAGCTTTCTTT.

This clonotype was observed at least ten times. The chain has TRBV11-2 and TRBJ1-1; weak D call: TRBD1 (6 bases). Germline V CDR1 and CDR2: SGHAT, FQNNGV. The CDR3 loop spans 15 amino acids. The V end was cut by 0 bases, the J end by 3 bases, with 11 bases between. The CDR3 DNA sequence: TGTGCCAGCAGCTTAGATCACCAGGGGCACACTGAAGCTTTCTTT. Its translation: CASSLDHQGHTEAFF.

The chain joins TRBV20-1 to TRBJ2-5, with D perhaps TRBD2 (5 bases). Germline V gene lookup returns CDR1 DFQATT and CDR2 SNEGSKA (reference sequence). V gave up 3 bases and J gave up 4 bases, with 12 bases separating them. CDR3 length: 13 residues. The CDR3, as DNA: TGCAGTGCTAGGCCAGTGGGGAGAGAGACCCAGTACTTC. It yields the protein CSARPVGRETQYF.

J is TRBJ1-6 and V is TRBV5-1; D possibly corresponds to TRBD1 (6 bases). Trimming cost V 4 bases and J 8 bases, with 13 bases left between them. The CDR3 covers 14 residues. Germline V gene sequence: CDR1 SGHRS, CDR2 YFSETQ. Written as DNA, the CDR3 is TGCGCCAGCAGCGTTGGACAGAGCGATTCACCCCTCCACTTT. Translation gives CASSVGQSDSPLHF.

This clonotype has a handful of counts. This chain links TRBV27 with TRBJ1-6; 8 bases match TRBD1. Unmatched junction bases numbered 4, after V lost 10 bases and J lost 2 bases. The CDR3 has 14 residues. Germline assignment: CDR1 MNHEY and CDR2 SMNVEV (reference sequence). As DNA, the CDR3 is TGTGCCAAACGACAGGGGCCCTATAATTCACCCCTCCACTTT. Protein: CAKRQGPYNSPLHF.

The CDR3: CASSAILGRSQETQYF. CDR3 nucleotides: TGTGCCAGCAGCGCCATACTGGGACGTTCTCAAGAGACCCAGTACTTC. The chain joins TRBV7-2 to TRBJ2-5, with D perhaps given as TRBD1 or TRBD2 (5 bases each). CDR3 length: 16 amino acids. The germline CDR1 and CDR2 sequences are SGHTA and FQGNSA. V lost 5 bases, J lost 2 bases, and 18 bases lay in between.

The chain carries TRBV11-2 and TRBJ1-1, with D unresolved. Trimming pared 5 bases from V and 1 base from J, leaving 11 bases between. Germline loops: CDR1 SGHAT, CDR2 FQNNGV. The CDR3 is 14 amino acids. CDR3 in DNA: TGTGCCAGCAGCCCACAGCTTACGAACACTGAAGCTTTCTTT. It codes for CASSPQLTNTEAFF.

This clonotype was counted many times. The chain joins TRBV12-3 or TRBV12-4 to TRBJ1-1; D unresolved. This CDR3 spans 13 amino acids. The V and J ends lost 6 bases and 8 bases respectively, with 16 bases between them. The CDR3 sequence is CASSLSAGSEAFF. CDR3 in DNA: TGTGCCAGCAGCCTCTCGGCTGGTAGCGAAGCTTTCTTT.

This clonotype was recorded at least ten times. The V and J genes are TRBV7-6 and TRBJ2-6, with TRBD1 matching over 7 bases. The germline V gene encodes CDR1 SGHVS and CDR2 FNYEAQ. The CDR3 runs 17 residues. V was pared by 2 bases and J by 2 bases, with 6 bases of the junction left unmatched. CDR3 nucleotides: TGTGCCAGCAGCTTAAGTTTTAGGGGGCCTGGGGCCAACGTCCTGACTTTC. It encodes CASSLSFRGPGANVLTF.

In this sample, this clonotype turned up a few times. This may be a read error, as it is one base from a much larger clone. CDR3 residues: CSVGTPTSNTGELVF. The CDR3 nucleotides are TGCAGCGTTGGTACGCCAACTTCGAACACCGGGGAGCTGGTTTTT. The chain joins TRBV29-1 to TRBJ2-2; D possibly corresponds to TRBD2 (5 bases). In germline, CDR1 is SQVTM, CDR2 ANQGSEA. This CDR3 is built from 15 residues.

This clonotype was counted ten times or more. The chain has TRBV19 and TRBJ2-2; D unclear. The germline CDR1 and CDR2 sequences are LNHDA and SQIVND (reference sequence). There are 14 residues in the CDR3. Deletions cut 4 bases from V and 0 bases from J, with 6 bases between. DNA for the CDR3: TGTGCCAGTAGTAGGCAGGCGAACACCGGGGAGCTGTTTTTT. Translation gives CASSRQANTGELFF.

This clonotype was recorded many times. The chain carries TRBV10-3 and TRBJ2-2; possible D gene TRBD2, 5 bases. V shed 4 bases and J shed 6 bases, with 12 bases lying between them. CDR1 and CDR2 (germline): ENHRY, SYGVKD. The CDR3 is made up of 14 amino acids. The CDR3 nucleotides are TGTGCCATCAGTGGGACTGATGGGCCCGGGGAGCTGTTTTTT. This sequence encodes CAISGTDGPGELFF.

This clonotype appeared many times. V is TRBV9 and J is TRBJ1-4; a weak D match, TRBD1 (5 bases). The CDR3 has 15 residues. Trimming shortened V by 7 bases and J by 8 bases, and 21 bases separated the two germline ends. Germline values: CDR1 SGDLS, CDR2 YYNGEE. CDR3 sequence: CASSTATAREEKLFF. The CDR3 bases are TGTGCCAGCTCCACTGCGACAGCCCGAGAGGAAAAACTGTTTTTT.

The genes are TRBV30 and TRBJ2-2; possibly TRBD1 for D (5 bases). CDR1 GTSNPN and CDR2 SVGIG come from the germline V gene (reference sequence). The CDR3 runs 13 residues. V gave up 8 bases and J gave up 7 bases, with 17 bases separating them. CDR3 loop: CAGRSQGYGELFF. The CDR3 nucleotides read TGTGCCGGAAGGTCGCAGGGATACGGGGAGCTGTTTTTT.

This rearrangement joins TRBV10-1 to TRBJ2-5; TRBD2 agrees at 9 bases. The CDR3 extends over 15 amino acids. Germline CDR1 and CDR2: WNHNN and SYGVQD (reference sequence). V dropped 3 bases and J dropped 7; count of bases not matched to a gene: 9. CDR3 protein: CASSESSGAFGTQYF. The DNA of the CDR3 is TGCGCCAGCAGTGAATCTAGCGGGGCATTCGGGACCCAGTACTTC.

This clonotype occurred many times. This chain connects TRBV9 to TRBJ1-5, with 9 bases that match TRBD1. The germline CDR1 and CDR2 sequences are SGDLS and YYNGEE. J was trimmed by 6 bases and V by 4 bases; bases with no gene match: 8. The length of the CDR3 is 15 residues. CDR3 in amino acids: CASSSTGGRSQPQHF. The DNA for the CDR3 is TGTGCCAGCAGCTCTACAGGGGGCAGGAGTCAGCCCCAGCATTTT.

V usage is TRBV6-1 and J usage is TRBJ2-3; TRBD2 agrees at 8 bases. The ends lost 8 bases at V and 3 bases at J; junction bases unmatched: 7. Germline loops: CDR1 MNHNS, CDR2 SASEGT. The CDR3 is made up of 14 amino acids. CDR3 in DNA: TGTGCCAGCGCCAGCGGGAGCGTGACAGATACGCAGTATTTT. Translating it yields CASASGSVTDTQYF.

With regard to this clonotype: This sequence may be a read error, since a much larger clone differs from it by one base. The chain joins TRBV6-1 to TRBJ1-5; D uncertain. The germline V gene encodes CDR1 MNHNS and CDR2 SASEGT. The CDR3 is 14 amino acids. The CDR3 region has the DNA TGTGCCAGCAGTTACTCGGCAGTGAATCGGCCCCAGCATTTT. It translates to CASSYSAVNRPQHF.

About this clonotype: The junction does not match germline at one end; this may be a read error. The rearrangement joins TRBV10-2 to TRBJ1-1; D uncertain. This CDR3 has 15 residues. Germline values: CDR1 WSHSY, CDR2 SAAADI. The CDR3 nucleotides are TGTGCCAGCAGGACCATGCGGGGAACGAACACTGAAGCTTTCTTT. Its translation: CASRTMRGTNTEAFF.

This clonotype was seen many times. This sequence joins TRBV5-1 and TRBJ1-5; D remains unclear. Germline V gene data show CDR1 as SGHRS and CDR2 as YFSETQ. Trimming cost V 0 bases and J 0 bases, with 7 bases left between them. CDR3 length equals 15 residues. CDR3 amino acids: CASSLDIASNQPQHF. The CDR3 DNA is TGCGCCAGCAGCTTGGACATTGCTAGCAATCAGCCCCAGCATTTT.

The chain couples TRBV7-2 to TRBJ2-2; D uncertain. This CDR3 has 14 residues. The germline V gene has CDR1 SGHTA and CDR2 FQGNSA. The germline V and J ends were trimmed by 5 bases and 4 bases, with 11 bases remaining between them. The CDR3 DNA follows: TGTGCCAGCAGCAGAGGACCCTCCACCGGGGAGCTGTTTTTT. This translates into CASSRGPSTGELFF.

This clonotype was counted ten times or more. This chain uses TRBV7-2 with TRBJ2-7; no definite D call. CDR3 size: 13 residues. Trimming cost V 1 base and J 6 bases, with 10 bases left between them. Germline lookup yields CDR1 SGHTA and CDR2 FQGNSA. CDR3 region: CASSLVPVGEQYF. CDR3 sequence (DNA): TGTGCCAGCAGCTTAGTTCCGGTGGGCGAGCAGTACTTC.

V and J are TRBV7-9 and TRBJ1-5; the D gene is possibly TRBD1 (5 bases). The CDR3 length is 16 residues. V lost 1 base and J 5 bases, leaving 15 bases between the germline ends. The germline V gene has CDR1 SEHNR and CDR2 FQNEAQ (reference sequence). The CDR3 DNA is TGTGCCAGCAGCTTAGGCGCTGGGACTCCTCATCAGCCCCAGCATTTT. Residues: CASSLGAGTPHQPQHF.

This clonotype was recorded only once. This chain joins TRBV2 and TRBJ2-2; 11 bases fit TRBD2. V trimming: 4 bases; J trimming: 5 bases; junction bases outside the gene matches: 12. The germline gives CDR1 SNHLY, CDR2 FYNNEI. The CDR3 has 18 residues. The CDR3 DNA sequence: TGTGCCAGCAGTGGAGGGGAGACTCTAGCGGGAGGAACCGGGGAGCTGTTTTTT. Amino acids: CASSGGETLAGGTGELFF.